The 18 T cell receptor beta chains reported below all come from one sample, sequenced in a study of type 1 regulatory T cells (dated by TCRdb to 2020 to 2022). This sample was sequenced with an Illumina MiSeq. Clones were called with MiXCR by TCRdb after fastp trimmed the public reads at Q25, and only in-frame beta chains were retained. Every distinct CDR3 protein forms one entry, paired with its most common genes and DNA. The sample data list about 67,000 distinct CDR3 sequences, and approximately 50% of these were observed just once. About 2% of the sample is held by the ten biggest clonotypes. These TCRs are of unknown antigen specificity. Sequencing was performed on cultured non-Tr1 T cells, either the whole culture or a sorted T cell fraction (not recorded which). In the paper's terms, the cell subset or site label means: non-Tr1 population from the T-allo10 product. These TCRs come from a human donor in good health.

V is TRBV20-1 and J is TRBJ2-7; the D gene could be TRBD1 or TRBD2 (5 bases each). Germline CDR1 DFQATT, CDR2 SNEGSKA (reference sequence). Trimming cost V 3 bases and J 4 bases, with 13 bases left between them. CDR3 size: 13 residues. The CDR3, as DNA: TGCAGTGCTAGGGGGGTCCCGGAATACGAGCAGTACTTC. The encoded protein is CSARGVPEYEQYF.

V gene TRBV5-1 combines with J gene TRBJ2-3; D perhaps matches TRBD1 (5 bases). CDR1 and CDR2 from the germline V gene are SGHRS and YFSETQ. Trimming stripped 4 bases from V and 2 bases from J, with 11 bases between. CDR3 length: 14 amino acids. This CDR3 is CASSTDSLTDTQYF. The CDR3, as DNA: TGCGCCAGCAGCACAGACAGCCTCACAGATACGCAGTATTTT.

The chain's CDR3 is CASSLVHPGRLYF. CDR3 nucleotides: TGTGCCAGCAGCTTAGTACATCCCGGACGGTTGTACTTC. This rearrangement joins TRBV7-2 to TRBJ2-7; D unresolved. V was cut by 1 base and J by 12 bases, with 16 bases left in between. CDR1 SGHTA and CDR2 FQGNSA come from the germline V gene. CDR3 length: 13 amino acids. Full variable domain (outside the CDR3, taken from reference TRBV7-2 and TRBJ2-7): GAGVSQSPSNKVTEKGKDVELRCDPISGHTALYWYRQSLGQGLEFLIYFQGNSAPDKSGLPSDRFSAERTGGSVSTLTIQRTQQEDSAVYLCASSLVHPGRLYFGPGTRLTVT.

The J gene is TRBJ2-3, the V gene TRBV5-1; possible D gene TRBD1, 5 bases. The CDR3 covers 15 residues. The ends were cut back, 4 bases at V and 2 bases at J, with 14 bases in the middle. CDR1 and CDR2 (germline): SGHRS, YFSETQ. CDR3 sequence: CASSTGQGATDTQYF. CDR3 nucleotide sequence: TGCGCCAGCAGCACAGGACAAGGAGCCACAGATACGCAGTATTTT.

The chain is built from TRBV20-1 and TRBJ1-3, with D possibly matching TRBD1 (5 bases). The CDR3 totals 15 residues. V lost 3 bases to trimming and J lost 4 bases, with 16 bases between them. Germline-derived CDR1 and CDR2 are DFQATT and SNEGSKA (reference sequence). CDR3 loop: CSARQGSQGGNTIYF. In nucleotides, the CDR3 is TGCAGTGCTAGGCAGGGATCTCAAGGAGGAAACACCATATATTTT.

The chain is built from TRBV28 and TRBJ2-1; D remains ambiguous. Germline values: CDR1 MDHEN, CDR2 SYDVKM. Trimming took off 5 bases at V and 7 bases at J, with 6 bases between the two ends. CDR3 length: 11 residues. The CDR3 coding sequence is TGTGCCAGCAGTCGACGAAATGAGCAGTTCTTC. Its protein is CASSRRNEQFF.

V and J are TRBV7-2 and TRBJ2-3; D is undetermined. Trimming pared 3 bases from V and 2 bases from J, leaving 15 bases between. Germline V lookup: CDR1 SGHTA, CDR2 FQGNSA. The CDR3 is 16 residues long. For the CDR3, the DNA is TGTGCCAGCAGCTTCATTTCTCCGATAAACACAGATACGCAGTATTTT. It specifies CASSFISPINTDTQYF.

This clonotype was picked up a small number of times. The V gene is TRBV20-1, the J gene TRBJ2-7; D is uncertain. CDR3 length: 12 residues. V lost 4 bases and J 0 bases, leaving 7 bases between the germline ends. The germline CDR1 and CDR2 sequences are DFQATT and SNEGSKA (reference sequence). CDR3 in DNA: TGCAGTGCTACCGAGAACTCCTACGAGCAGTACTTC. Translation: CSATENSYEQYF.

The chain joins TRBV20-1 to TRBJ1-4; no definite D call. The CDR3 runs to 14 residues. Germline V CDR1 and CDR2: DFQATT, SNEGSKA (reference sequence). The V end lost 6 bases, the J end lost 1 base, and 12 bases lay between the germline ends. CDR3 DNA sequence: TGCAGTGCCCTGGACGGAGGAACTAATGAAAAACTGTTTTTT. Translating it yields CSALDGGTNEKLFF.

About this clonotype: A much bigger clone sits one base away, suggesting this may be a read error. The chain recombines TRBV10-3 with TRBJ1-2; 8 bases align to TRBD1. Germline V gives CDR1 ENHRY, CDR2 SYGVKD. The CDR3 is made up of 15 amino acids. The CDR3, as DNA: TGTGCCACCAGTGGGGGACAGGACGTCGTCTATGGCTACACCTTC. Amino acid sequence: CATSGGQDVVYGYTF.

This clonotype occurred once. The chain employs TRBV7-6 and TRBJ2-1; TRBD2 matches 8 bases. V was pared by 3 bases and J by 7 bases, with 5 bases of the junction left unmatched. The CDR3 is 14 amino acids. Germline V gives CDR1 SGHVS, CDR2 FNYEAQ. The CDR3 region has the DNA TGTGCCAGCAGCTTGGTAGCGGGGAGGAATGAGCAGTTCTTC. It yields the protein CASSLVAGRNEQFF.

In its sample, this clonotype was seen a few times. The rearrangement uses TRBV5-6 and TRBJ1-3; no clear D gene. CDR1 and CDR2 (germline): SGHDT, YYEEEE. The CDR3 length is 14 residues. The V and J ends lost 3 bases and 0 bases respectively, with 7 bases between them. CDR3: CASSSRGSGNTIYF. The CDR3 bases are TGTGCCAGCAGCTCGCGGGGCTCTGGAAACACCATATATTTT.

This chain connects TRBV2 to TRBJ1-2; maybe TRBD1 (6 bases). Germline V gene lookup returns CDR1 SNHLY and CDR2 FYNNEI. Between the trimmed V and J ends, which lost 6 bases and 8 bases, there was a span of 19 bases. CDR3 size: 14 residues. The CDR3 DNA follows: TGTGCCAGCAGATGGGGGTTACAGGGTTCGGGCTACACCTTC. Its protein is CASRWGLQGSGYTF.

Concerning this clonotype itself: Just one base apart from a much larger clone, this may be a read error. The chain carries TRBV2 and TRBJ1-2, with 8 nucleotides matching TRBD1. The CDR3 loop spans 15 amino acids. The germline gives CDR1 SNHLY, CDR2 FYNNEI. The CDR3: CTSIDPGTGHYGYTF. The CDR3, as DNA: TGTACCAGCATTGATCCCGGGACAGGCCACTATGGCTACACCTTC.

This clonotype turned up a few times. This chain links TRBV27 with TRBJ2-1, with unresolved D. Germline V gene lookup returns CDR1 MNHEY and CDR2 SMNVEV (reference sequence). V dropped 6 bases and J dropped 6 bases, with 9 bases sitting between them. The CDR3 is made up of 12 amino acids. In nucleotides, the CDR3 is TGTGCCAGCAGCCGCGGCCCCAATGAGCAGTTCTTC. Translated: CASSRGPNEQFF.

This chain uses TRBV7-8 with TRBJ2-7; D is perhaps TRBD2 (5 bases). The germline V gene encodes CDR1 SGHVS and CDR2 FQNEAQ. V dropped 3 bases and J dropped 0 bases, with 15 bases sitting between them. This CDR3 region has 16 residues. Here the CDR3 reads CASSFTRVPLSYEQYF. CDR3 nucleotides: TGTGCCAGCAGCTTCACTAGAGTCCCCCTCTCCTACGAGCAGTACTTC.

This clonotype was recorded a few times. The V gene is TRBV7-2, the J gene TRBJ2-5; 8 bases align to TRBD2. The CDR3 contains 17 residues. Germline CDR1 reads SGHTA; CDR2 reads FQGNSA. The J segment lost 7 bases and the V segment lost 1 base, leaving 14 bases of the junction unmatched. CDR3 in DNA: TGTGCCAGCAGCTTAGGCGAGGCTAGCGGGCAGTTGGGGACCCAGTACTTC. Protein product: CASSLGEASGQLGTQYF.

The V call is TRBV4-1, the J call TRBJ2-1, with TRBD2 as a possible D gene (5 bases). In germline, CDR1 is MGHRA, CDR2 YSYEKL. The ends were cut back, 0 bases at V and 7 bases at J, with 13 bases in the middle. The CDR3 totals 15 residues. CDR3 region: CASSQDGSGENEQFF. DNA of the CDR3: TGCGCCAGCAGCCAAGACGGGTCCGGGGAAAATGAGCAGTTCTTC.